This T cell receptor beta chain originates from a study of response to subunit inactivated influenza vaccine. Study-level points and caveats: Authors suggested each seasonal flu vaccination may recruit only limited numbers of new T cells.

The CDR3 spans 14 residues. CDR1 is SNHLY, CDR2 FYNNEI, per germline. The ends lost 7 bases at V and 4 bases at J; junction bases unmatched: 6. Using its own MiXCR run on the RT-PCR reads, TCRdb lists one record per CDR3 protein. The sample yields roughly 500,000 distinct CDR3 sequences, 16% seen once. This clonotype was seen a handful of times. Its cognate antigen is unknown. Source: CD4+ T cells sorted from PBMCs, taken less than 25 months after vaccination. The chain joins TRBV2 to TRBJ2-7; TRBD1 aligns across 11 bases. The clonotype was recovered from a man aged 50 to 75 who received an inactivated influenza vaccine. The CDR3 DNA reads TGTGCCAGCAACGGACAGGGGGCGAGGTACGAGCAGTACTTC. Translated, it gives CASNGQGARYEQYF.